The TCR beta chain described here comes from a study of metastatic and nonmetastatic thyroid tumors. About the study: The authors compared repertoires across blood and tumor or nodule tissue from malignant and benign thyroid patients.

In the study's own analysis: What underpinned the distant-metastasis classifier for papillary thyroid cancer was the set of CDR3 differences across clinicopathological groups. TCRdb re-processed the PCR reads through MiXCR. It is TCRdb's table, rather than the study itself, that gives the V and J calls and clone size. The sample comprises 28,000 or so clones, about 15% of which are singletons, and about 4.2% rests with the top ten. This CDR3 has 15 amino acids. Germline V gives CDR1 MGHDK, CDR2 SYGVNS. V shed 5 bases and J shed 4 bases, with 15 bases lying between them. This clone was seen ten or more times. The entire patient cohort was treatment-naive prior to thyroid surgery.

The clonotype comes from a female donor with papillary thyroid cancer or a benign thyroid nodule (not recorded which). Some clones in this sample may be carry-over from other donors' samples. What was sequenced was blood. V gene TRBV25-1 combines with J gene TRBJ1-3; TRBD1 might be the D (5 bases). CDR3 amino acids: CASSSRGSGGNTIYF. In nucleotides, the CDR3 is TGTGCCAGCAGTTCGAGGGGATCGGGGGGAAACACCATATATTTT.